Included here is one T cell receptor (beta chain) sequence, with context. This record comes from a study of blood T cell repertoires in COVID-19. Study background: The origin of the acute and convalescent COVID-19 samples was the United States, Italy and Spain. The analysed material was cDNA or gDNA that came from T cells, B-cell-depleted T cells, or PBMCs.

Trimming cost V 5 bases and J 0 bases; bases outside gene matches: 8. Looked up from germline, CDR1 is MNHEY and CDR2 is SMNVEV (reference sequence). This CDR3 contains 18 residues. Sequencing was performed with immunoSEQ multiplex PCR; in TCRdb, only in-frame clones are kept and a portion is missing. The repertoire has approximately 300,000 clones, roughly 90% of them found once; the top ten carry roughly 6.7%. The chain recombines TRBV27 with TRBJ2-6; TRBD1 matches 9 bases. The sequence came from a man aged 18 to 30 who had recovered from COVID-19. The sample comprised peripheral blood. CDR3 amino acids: CASSLPGQGVSGANVLTF. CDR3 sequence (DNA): TGTGCCAGCAGTCTACCGGGACAGGGTGTCTCTGGGGCCAACGTCCTGACTTTC.